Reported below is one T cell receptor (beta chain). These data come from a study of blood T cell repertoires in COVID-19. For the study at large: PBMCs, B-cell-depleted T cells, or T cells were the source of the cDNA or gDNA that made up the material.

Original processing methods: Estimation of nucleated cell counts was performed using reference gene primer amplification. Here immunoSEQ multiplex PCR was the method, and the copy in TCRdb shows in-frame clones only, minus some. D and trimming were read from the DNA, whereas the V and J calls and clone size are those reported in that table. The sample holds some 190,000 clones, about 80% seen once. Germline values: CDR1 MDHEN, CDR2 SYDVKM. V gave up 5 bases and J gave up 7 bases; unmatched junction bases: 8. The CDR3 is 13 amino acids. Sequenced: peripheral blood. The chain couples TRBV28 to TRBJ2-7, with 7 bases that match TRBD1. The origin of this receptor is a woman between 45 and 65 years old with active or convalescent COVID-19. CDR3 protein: CASSLDRDREQYF. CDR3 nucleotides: TGTGCCAGCAGTCTAGACAGGGATCGGGAGCAGTACTTC.